This section outlines one T cell receptor beta chain sequence together with its context. Method: immunoSEQ multiplex PCR; TCRdb's copy keeps in-frame clones and lacks some. The table lists approximately 440,000 clones, 90% of them singletons, with approximately 0.65% in the top ten. The data derive from a study of blood T cell repertoires in COVID-19. Recovered participants had two consecutive negative NP/OP PCR tests, healthcare professional clearance, or symptom resolution. Trimming took 5 bases from V and 8 from J; bases not matched to a gene: 7. CDR1 and CDR2 (germline): SGHVS, FQNEAQ. This CDR3 spans 13 amino acids.

The sequence was collected from a man aged 18-30 years who had recovered from COVID-19. The genes are TRBV7-8 and TRBJ1-2; TRBD1 aligns across 8 bases. The sequenced sample consisted of PBMCs or T cells enriched from blood (not recorded which). The CDR3 region has the DNA TGTGCCAGCAGCGTCCGAGACAGGGGCGGCTACACCTTC. Residues: CASSVRDRGGYTF.